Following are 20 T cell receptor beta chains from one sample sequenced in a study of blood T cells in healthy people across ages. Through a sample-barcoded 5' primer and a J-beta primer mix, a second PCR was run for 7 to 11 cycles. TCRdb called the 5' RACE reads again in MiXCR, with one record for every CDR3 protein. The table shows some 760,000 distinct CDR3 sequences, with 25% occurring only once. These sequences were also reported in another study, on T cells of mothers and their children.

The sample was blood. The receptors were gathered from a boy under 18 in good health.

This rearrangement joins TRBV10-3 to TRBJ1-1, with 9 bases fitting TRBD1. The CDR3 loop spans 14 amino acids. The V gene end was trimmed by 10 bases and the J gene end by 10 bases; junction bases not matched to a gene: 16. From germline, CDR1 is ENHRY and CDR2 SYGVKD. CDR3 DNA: TGTGCCACCCTTCCTGGACAGGGGCGTGCGGGAGCTTTCTTT. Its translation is CATLPGQGRAGAFF.

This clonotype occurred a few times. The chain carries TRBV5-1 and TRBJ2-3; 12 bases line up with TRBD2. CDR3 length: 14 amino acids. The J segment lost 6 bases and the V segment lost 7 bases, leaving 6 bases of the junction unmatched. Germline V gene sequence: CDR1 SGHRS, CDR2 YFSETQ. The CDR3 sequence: CASRLAGEYDTQYF. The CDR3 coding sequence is TGCGCCAGCCGACTAGCGGGAGAGTACGATACGCAGTATTTT.

The CDR3 protein is CASSSPGLAGFDTQYF. The CDR3 DNA reads TGTGCCAGCAGCTCCCCCGGCTTAGCGGGATTTGATACGCAGTATTTT. J is TRBJ2-3 and V is TRBV12-3 or TRBV12-4, with 8 bases lining up with TRBD2. V lost 6 bases, J lost 6 bases, and 14 bases stayed unmatched. The CDR3 is 16 residues long.

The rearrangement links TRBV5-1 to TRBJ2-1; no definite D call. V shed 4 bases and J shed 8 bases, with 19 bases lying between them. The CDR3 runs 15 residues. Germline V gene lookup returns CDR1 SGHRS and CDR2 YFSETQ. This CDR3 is CASSTTTVSSDEQFF. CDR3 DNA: TGCGCCAGCAGCACAACTACTGTCTCGTCGGATGAGCAGTTCTTC.

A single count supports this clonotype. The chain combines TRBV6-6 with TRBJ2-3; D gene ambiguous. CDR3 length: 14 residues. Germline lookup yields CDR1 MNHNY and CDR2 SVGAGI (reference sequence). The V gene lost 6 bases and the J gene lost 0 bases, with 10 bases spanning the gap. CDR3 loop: CASSIWGSTDTQYF. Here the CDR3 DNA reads TGTGCCAGCAGCATCTGGGGAAGCACAGATACGCAGTATTTT.

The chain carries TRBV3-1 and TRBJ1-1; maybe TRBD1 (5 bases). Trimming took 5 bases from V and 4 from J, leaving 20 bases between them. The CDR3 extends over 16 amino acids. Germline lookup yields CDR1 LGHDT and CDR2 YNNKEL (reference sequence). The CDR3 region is CASSYPGPLGTTEAFF. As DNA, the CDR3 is TGTGCCAGCAGCTACCCGGGACCGTTGGGGACCACTGAAGCTTTCTTT.

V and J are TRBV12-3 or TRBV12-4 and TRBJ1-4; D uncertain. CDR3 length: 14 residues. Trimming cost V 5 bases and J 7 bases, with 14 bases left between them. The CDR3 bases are TGTGCCAGCAGTCCCCGAGGGAAGGGTGAAAAACTGTTTTTT. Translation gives CASSPRGKGEKLFF.

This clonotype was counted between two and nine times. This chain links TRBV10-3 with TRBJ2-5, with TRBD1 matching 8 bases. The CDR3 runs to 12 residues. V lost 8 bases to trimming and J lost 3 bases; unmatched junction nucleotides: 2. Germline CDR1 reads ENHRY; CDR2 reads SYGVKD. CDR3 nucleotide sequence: TGTGCCATCGGGACAGGAGAAGAGACCCAGTACTTC. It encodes CAIGTGEETQYF.

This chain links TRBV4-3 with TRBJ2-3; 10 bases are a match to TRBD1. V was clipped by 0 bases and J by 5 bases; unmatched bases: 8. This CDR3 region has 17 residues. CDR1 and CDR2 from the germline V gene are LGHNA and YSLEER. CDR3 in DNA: TGCGCCAGCAGCCAAGACAGGGGACAGGGGAGAGGAGATACGCAGTATTTT. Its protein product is CASSQDRGQGRGDTQYF.

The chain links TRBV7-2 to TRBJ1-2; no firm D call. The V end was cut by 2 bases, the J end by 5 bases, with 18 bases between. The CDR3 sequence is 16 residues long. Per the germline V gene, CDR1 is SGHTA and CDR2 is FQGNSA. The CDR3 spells CASSLNVVGSTYGYTF. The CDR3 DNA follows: TGTGCCAGCAGCTTAAACGTCGTCGGTAGCACATATGGCTACACCTTC.

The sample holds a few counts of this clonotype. CDR3 coding DNA: TGTGCCAGCGGGGTATCTGAAGCTTTCTTT. Translation: CASGVSEAFF. The genes are TRBV7-9 and TRBJ1-1; D is uncertain. Between the trimmed V and J ends, which lost 8 bases and 6 bases, there was a span of 7 bases. CDR3 size: 10 residues. Germline-derived CDR1 and CDR2 are SEHNR and FQNEAQ (reference sequence). The variable domain in full, with the rest retrieved from reference TRBV7-9 and TRBJ1-1, is DTGVSQNPRHKITKRGQNVTFRCDPISEHNRLYWYRQTLGQGPEFLTYFQNEAQLEKSRLLSDRFSAERPKGSFSTLEIQRTEQGDSAMYLCASGVSEAFFGQGTRLTVV.

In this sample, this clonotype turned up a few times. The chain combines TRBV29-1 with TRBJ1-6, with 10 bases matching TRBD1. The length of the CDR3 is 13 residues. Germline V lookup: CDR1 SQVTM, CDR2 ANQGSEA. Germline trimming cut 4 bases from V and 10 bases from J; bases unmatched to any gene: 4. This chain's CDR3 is CSVGGTGESPLHF. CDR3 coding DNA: TGCAGCGTTGGAGGGACAGGGGAATCACCCCTCCACTTT. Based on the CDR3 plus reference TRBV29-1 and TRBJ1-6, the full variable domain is SAVISQKPSRDICQRGTSLTIQCQVDSQVTMMFWYRQQPGQSLTLIATANQGSEATYESGFVIDKFPISRPNLTFSTLTVSNMSPEDSSIYLCSVGGTGESPLHFGNGTRLTVT.

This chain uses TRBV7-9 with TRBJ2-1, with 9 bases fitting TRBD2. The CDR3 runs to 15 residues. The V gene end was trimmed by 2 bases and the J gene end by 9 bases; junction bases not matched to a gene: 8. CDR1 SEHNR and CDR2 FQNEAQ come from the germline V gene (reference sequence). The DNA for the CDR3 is TGTGCCAGCAGCTTAACGTCTAGCGGGAAAGGTGAGCAGTTCTTC. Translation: CASSLTSSGKGEQFF.

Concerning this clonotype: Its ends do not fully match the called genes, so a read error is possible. CDR3 amino acids: CVSRSGATTYEQYF. The CDR3 DNA follows: TGTGTCAGCAGATCAGGGGCTACCACCTACGAGCAGTACTTC. This chain uses TRBV6-5 with TRBJ2-5; D is perhaps TRBD1 (6 bases). The J call could be wrong; TRBJ2-7 is a better fit for the DNA end. Germline V CDR1 and CDR2: MNHEY, SVGAGI. CDR3 length: 14 amino acids.

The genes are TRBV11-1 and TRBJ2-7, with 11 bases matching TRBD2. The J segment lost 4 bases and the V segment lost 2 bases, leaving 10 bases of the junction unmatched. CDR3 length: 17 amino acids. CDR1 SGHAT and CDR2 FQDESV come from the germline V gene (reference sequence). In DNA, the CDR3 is TGTGCCAGCAGCTTACCCGCTAGACTAGCGGGAATATACGAGCAGTACTTC. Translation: CASSLPARLAGIYEQYF.

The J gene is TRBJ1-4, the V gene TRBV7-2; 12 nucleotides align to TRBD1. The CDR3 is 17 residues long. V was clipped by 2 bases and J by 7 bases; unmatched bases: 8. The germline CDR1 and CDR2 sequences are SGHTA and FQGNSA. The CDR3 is CASSLMGQGAPGEKLFF. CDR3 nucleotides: TGTGCCAGCAGCTTAATGGGACAGGGGGCGCCGGGTGAAAAACTGTTTTTT.

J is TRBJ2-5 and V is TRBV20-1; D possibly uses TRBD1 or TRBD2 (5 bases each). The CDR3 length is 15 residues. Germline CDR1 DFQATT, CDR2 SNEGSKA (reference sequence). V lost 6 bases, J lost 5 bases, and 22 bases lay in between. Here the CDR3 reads CSAIPNLGWGETQYF. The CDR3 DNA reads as TGCAGTGCGATACCGAACCTAGGGTGGGGGGAGACCCAGTACTTC.

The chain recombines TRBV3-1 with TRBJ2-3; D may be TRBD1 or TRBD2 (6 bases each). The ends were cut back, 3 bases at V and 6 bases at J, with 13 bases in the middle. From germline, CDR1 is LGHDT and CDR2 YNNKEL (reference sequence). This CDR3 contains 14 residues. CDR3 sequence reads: CASSQPGAGDTQYF. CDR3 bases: TGTGCCAGCAGCCAGCCGGGGGCAGGGGATACGCAGTATTTT.

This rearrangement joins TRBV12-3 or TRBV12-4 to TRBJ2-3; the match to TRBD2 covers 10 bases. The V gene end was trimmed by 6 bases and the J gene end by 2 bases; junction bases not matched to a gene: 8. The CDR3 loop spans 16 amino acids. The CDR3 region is CASSPRLAGNTDTQYF. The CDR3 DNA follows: TGTGCCAGCAGCCCCAGACTAGCGGGTAACACAGATACGCAGTATTTT.

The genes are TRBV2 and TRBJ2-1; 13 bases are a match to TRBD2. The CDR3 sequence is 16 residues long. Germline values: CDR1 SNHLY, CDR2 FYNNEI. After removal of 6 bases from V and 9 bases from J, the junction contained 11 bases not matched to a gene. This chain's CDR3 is CASSQTGLAGTSEQFF. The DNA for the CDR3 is TGTGCCAGCAGCCAGACGGGACTAGCGGGAACGTCTGAGCAGTTCTTC.